Included here is one TCR beta chain sequence, with context. Unmatched junction bases numbered 9, after V lost 5 bases and J lost 5 bases. Looked up from germline, CDR1 is MNHEY and CDR2 is SVGAGI. This CDR3 region has 14 residues. This sample was taken from a study of blood T cell repertoires in COVID-19. At the level of the study: Acute and convalescent COVID-19 specimens originated in the United States, Italy and Spain. PBMCs, B-cell-depleted T cells, or T cells provided the cDNA or gDNA that made up the material.

Per the study methods: Amplification from reference gene primers served as the basis for estimated nucleated cell counts. Repertoires were generated with immunoSEQ multiplex PCR, while TCRdb's copy carries only in-frame clones and drops some. That table supplies the V and J calls and clone size; D and trimming were determined from the DNA. This table has about 85,000 clones, roughly nine tenths appearing once. The genes are TRBV6-5 and TRBJ2-7, with 7 bases fitting TRBD2. This TCR was sampled from a man aged 55 to 69 with acute or convalescent COVID-19. Sequencing used peripheral blood. The CDR3 region is CASSPRTGTNEQYF. The CDR3 region has the DNA TGTGCCAGCAGTCCCCGGACGGGGACTAACGAGCAGTACTTC.